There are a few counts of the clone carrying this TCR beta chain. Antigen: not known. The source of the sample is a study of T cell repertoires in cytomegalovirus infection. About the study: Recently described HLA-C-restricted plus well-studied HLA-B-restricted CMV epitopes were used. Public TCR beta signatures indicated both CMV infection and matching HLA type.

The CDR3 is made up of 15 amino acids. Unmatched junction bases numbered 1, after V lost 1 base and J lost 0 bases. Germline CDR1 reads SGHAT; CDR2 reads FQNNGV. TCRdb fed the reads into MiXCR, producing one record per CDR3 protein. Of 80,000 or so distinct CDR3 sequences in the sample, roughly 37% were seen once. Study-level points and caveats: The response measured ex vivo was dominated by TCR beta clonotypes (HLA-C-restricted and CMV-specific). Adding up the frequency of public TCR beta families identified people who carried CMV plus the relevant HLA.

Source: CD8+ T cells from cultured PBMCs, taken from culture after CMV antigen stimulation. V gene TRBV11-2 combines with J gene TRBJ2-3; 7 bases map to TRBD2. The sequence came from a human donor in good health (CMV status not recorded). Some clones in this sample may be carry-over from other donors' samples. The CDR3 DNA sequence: TGTGCCAGCAGCTTAGGCGGGGGAAGCACAGATACGCAGTATTTT. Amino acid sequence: CASSLGGGSTDTQYF.